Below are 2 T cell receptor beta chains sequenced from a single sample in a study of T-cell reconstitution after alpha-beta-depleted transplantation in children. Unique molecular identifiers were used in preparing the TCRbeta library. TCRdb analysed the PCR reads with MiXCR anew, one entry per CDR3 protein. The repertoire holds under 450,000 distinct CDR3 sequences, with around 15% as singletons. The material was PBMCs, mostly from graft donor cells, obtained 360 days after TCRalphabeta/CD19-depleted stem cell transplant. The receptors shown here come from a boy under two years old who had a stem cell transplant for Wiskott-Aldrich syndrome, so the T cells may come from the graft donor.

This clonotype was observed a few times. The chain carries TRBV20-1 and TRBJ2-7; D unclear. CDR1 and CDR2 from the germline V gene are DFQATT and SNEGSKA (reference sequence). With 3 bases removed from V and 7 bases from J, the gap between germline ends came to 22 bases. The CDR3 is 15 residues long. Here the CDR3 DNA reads TGCAGTGCTAGGGATCCGAGGACGCACCCTATAGAGCAGTACTTC. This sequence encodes CSARDPRTHPIEQYF.

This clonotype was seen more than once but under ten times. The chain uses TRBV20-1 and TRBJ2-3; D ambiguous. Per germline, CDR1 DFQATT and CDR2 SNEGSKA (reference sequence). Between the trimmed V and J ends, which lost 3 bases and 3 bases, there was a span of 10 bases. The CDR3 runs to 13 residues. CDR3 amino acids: CSASTPGTDTQYF. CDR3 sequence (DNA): TGCAGTGCTAGTACACCCGGTACAGATACGCAGTATTTT.